This T cell receptor (beta chain) was sequenced during a study of blood T cell repertoires in COVID-19. Study context: Samples of COVID-19 (acute and convalescent) were obtained from the United States, Italy and Spain. Nucleic acid was either cDNA or gDNA, and it came from T cells, B-cell-depleted T cells, or PBMCs.

There are 16 residues in the CDR3. After removal of 3 bases from V and 2 bases from J, the junction contained 6 bases not matched to a gene. CDR1 is SGHAT, CDR2 FQNNGV, per germline. Original methodology: Quantification of nucleated cells was approximated via reference gene primer amplification. TCRdb's copy holds only in-frame clones and misses some; the assay was immunoSEQ multiplex PCR. V, J and clone size reflect that table, while D and trimming were determined from the DNA. Of approximately 150,000 clones listed, around 80% were seen once; the top ten hold roughly a fifth. Sequenced sample: peripheral blood. This receptor was taken from a woman older than 75 with acute or convalescent COVID-19. The chain couples TRBV11-2 to TRBJ2-7, with 11 bases that match TRBD2. The CDR3 loop is CASSFPGLAATYEQYF. The CDR3 nucleotides are TGTGCCAGCAGCTTTCCGGGACTAGCGGCAACCTACGAGCAGTACTTC.